This T cell receptor (beta chain) was sequenced during a study of blood T cell repertoires in COVID-19. CDR1 and CDR2 from the germline V gene are LGHDT and YNNKEL (reference sequence). After removal of 2 bases from V and 10 bases from J, the junction contained 12 bases not matched to a gene. The CDR3 loop spans 15 amino acids. Original processing notes: Reference gene primer amplification gave estimated nucleated cell counts. Clones were sequenced by immunoSEQ multiplex PCR, and TCRdb holds only the in-frame ones, with some missing. V, J and clone size were drawn from that table, and D and trimming were deduced from the DNA. In the table there are about 200,000 clones, roughly 82% of which are singletons.

This clonotype was obtained from a human donor in a cohort sampled during active COVID-19. The sequenced sample consisted of peripheral blood. The chain carries TRBV3-1 (or the pseudogene TRBV3-2) and TRBJ2-7; TRBD1 agrees at 9 bases. CDR3 bases: TGTGCCAGCAGCCAATTTGGAGGGGACAGGGAGAATCAGTACTTC. Amino acid sequence: CASSQFGGDRENQYF.